The T cell receptor beta chain described here comes from a study of T-cell reconstitution after alpha-beta-depleted transplantation in children. Overall study findings and caveats: Alpha-beta T cells present about two months after transplant were reported to originate from several hundred expanded graft clones. One year post-transplant, T-cell counts and diversity were largely derived from T cells produced anew. Diversity of TCRbeta at day 60 was high in some patients, arising from surviving recipient T cells and thymic progenitors.

This clonotype has a count of ten or more. The antigen is not known. Unique molecular identifiers were built into the TCRbeta library. TCRdb processed the PCR reads anew with MiXCR; each CDR3 protein has one entry. This repertoire shows about 300,000 distinct CDR3 sequences, 10% found once; its top ten account for 7.5%. The source material was PBMCs, sampled before TCRalphabeta/CD19-depleted stem cell transplant. The TCR was taken from a boy under three years old with acute myeloid leukemia, due to receive a stem cell transplant.

CDR3: CASSSADRVGAGELFF. The CDR3 DNA reads TGTGCCAGCAGCTCTGCCGACAGGGTGGGAGCCGGGGAGCTGTTTTTT. The chain combines TRBV7-2 with TRBJ2-2, with TRBD1 identical over 7 bases. This CDR3 comprises 16 residues. J gave up 6 bases and V 4 bases, and 11 bases lay outside the gene matches. The germline V gene encodes CDR1 SGHTA and CDR2 FQGNSA. Based on the CDR3 plus reference TRBV7-2 and TRBJ2-2, the full variable domain is GAGVSQSPSNKVTEKGKDVELRCDPISGHTALYWYRQSLGQGLEFLIYFQGNSAPDKSGLPSDRFSAERTGGSVSTLTIQRTQQEDSAVYLCASSSADRVGAGELFFGEGSRLTVL.